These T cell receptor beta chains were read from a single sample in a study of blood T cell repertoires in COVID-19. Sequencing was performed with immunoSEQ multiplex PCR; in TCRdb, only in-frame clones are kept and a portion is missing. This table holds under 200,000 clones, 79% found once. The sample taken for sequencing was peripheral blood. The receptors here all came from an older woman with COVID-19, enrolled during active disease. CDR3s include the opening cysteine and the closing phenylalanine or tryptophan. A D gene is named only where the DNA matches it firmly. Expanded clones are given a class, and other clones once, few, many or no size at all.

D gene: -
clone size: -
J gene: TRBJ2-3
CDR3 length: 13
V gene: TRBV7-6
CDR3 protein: CASSLVRADTQYF
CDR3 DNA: TGTGCCAGCAGCTTAGTGAGAGCAGATACGCAGTATTTT

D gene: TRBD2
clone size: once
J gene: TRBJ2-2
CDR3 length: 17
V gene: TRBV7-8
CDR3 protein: CASSLPPLAGDTGELFF
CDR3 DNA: TGTGCCAGCAGCCTCCCGCCCCTAGCGGGGGACACCGGGGAGCTGTTTTTT

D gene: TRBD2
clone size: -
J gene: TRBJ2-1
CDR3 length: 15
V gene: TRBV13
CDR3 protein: CASSLGGSSYNEQFF
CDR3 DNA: TGTGCCAGCAGCCTCGGGGGGAGCTCCTACAATGAGCAGTTCTTC

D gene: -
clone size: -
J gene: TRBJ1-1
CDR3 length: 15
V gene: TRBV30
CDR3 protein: CAWTRLAKGNTEAFF
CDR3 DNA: TGTGCCTGGACCCGTTTAGCGAAGGGGAACACTGAAGCTTTCTTT

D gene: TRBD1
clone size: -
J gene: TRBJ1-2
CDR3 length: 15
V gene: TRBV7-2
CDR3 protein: CASTITDTGGYGYTF
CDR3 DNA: TGTGCCAGCACCATTACAGATACAGGGGGCTATGGCTACACCTTC

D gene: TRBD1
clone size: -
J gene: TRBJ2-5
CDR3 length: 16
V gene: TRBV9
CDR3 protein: CASSVDPGQGAKTQYF
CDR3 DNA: TGTGCCAGCAGCGTGGACCCGGGACAGGGGGCGAAGACCCAGTACTTC

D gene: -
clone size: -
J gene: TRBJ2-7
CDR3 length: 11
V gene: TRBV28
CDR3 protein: CASSRKYEQYF
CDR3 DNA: TGTGCCAGCAGTCGTAAATACGAGCAGTACTTC

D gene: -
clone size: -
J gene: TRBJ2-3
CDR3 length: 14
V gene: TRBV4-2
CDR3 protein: CASSQASGWDTQYF
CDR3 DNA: TGTGCCAGCAGCCAGGCAAGCGGATGGGATACGCAGTATTTT

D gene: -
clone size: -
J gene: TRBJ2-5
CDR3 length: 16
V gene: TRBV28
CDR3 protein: CASSRGGDRADETQYF
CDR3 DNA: TGTGCCAGCAGTCGGGGGGGGGACAGGGCTGACGAGACCCAGTACTTC

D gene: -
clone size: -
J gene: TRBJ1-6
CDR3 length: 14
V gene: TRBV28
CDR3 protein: CASSFGQLNSPLHF
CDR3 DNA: TGTGCCAGCAGCTTCGGACAGCTCAATTCACCCCTCCACTTT

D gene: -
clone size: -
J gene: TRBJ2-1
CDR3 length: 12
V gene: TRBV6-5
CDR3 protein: CASPRSHNEQFF
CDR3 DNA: TGTGCCAGCCCAAGGAGCCACAATGAGCAGTTCTTC

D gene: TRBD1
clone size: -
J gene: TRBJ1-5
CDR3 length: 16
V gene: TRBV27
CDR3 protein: CATRGQGGSGNQPQHF
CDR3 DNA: TGTGCCACCAGAGGACAGGGAGGGTCGGGTAATCAGCCCCAGCATTTT

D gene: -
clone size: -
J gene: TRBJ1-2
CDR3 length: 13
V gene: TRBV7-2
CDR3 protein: CASRNQGNYGYTF
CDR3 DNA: TGTGCCAGCAGAAATCAGGGTAACTATGGCTACACCTTC

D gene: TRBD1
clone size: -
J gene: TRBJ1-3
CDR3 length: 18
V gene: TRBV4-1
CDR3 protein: CASSQELRTGAARDTIYF
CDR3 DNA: TGCGCCAGCAGCCAAGAGTTACGGACAGGCGCTGCTCGGGACACCATATATTTT

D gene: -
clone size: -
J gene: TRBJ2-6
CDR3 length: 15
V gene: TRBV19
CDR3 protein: CASSRVSSGANVLTF
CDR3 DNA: TGTGCCAGTAGCCGGGTTAGCTCTGGGGCCAACGTCCTGACTTTC

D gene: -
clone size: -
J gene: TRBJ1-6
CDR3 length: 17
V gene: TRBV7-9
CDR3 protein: CASSDRPGSSYNSPLHF
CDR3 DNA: TGTGCCAGCAGCGATAGGCCGGGTAGCTCCTATAATTCACCCCTCCACTTT

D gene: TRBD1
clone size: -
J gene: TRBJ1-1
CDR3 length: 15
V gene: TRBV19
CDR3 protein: CASTNRDRANTEAFF
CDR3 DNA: TGTGCCAGTACCAATAGGGACAGGGCGAACACTGAAGCTTTCTTT

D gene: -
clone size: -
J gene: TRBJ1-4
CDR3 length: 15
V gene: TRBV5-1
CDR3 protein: CASSLAPGTSEKLFF
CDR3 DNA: TGCGCCAGCAGCTTGGCCCCGGGTACGAGTGAAAAACTGTTTTTT

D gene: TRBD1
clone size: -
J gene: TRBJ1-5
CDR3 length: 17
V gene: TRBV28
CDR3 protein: CASGTLGQGFRNQPQHF
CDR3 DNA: TGTGCCAGCGGAACCCTGGGACAGGGATTCAGAAATCAGCCCCAGCATTTT

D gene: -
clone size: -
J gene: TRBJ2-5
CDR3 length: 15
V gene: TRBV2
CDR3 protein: CASRVLLTPQETQYF
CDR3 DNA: TGTGCCAGCAGGGTTCTACTAACCCCCCAAGAGACCCAGTACTTC

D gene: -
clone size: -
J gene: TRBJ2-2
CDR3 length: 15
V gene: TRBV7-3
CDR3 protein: CASSLDSENTGELFF
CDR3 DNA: TGTGCCAGCAGCTTAGACAGCGAGAACACCGGGGAGCTGTTTTTT

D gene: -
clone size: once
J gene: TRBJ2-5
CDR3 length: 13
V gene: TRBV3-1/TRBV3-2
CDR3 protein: CASSRAPEETQYF
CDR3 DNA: TGTGCCAGCAGTCGTGCCCCGGAGGAGACCCAGTACTTC

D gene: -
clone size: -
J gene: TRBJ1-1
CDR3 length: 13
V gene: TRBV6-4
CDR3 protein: CASSRGVARGAFF
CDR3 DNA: TGTGCCAGCAGTCGCGGGGTCGCTCGGGGAGCTTTCTTT

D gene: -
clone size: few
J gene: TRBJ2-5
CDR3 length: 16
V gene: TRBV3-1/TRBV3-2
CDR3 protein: CASSSPPGREIKTQYF
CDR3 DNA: TGTGCCAGCAGCAGCCCTCCCGGGCGGGAAATAAAGACCCAGTACTTC

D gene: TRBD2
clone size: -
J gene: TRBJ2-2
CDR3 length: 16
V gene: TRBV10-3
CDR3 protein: CAISESLAGNTGELFF
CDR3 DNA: TGTGCCATCAGTGAGAGCCTAGCGGGGAACACCGGGGAGCTGTTTTTT

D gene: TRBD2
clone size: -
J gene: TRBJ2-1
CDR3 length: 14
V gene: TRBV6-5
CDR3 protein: CASARTSGYNEQFF
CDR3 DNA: TGTGCCAGCGCAAGGACTAGCGGTTACAATGAGCAGTTCTTC

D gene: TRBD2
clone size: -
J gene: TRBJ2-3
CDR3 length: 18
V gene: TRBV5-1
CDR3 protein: CASSWGTSGAPRGDTQYF
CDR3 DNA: TGCGCCAGCAGCTGGGGGACTAGCGGGGCCCCACGGGGAGATACGCAGTATTTT

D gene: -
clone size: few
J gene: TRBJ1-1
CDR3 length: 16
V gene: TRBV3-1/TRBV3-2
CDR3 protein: CASSHSPGGMNTEAFF
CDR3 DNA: TGTGCCAGCAGCCACTCCCCGGGGGGCATGAACACTGAAGCTTTCTTT

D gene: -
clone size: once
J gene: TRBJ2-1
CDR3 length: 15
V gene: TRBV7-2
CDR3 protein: CASSFGGSSYNEQFF
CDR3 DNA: TGTGCCAGCAGCTTCGGCGGCAGCTCCTACAATGAGCAGTTCTTC

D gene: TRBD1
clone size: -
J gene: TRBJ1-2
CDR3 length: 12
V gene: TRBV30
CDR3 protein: CAWSPRTGEHTF
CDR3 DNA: TGTGCCTGGAGTCCCCGGACAGGAGAGCACACCTTC

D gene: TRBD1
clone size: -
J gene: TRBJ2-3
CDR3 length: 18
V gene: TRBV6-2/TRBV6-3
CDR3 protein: CASSYPSRGRKEADTQYF
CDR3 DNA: TGTGCCAGCAGTTACCCCTCCAGGGGGCGAAAGGAGGCAGATACGCAGTATTTT

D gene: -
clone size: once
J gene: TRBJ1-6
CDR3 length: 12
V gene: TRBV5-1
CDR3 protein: CASSLDRSPLHF
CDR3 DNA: TGCGCCAGCAGCTTGGATCGTTCACCCCTCCACTTT

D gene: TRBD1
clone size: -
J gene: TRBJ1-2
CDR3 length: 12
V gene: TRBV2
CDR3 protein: CASDRENYGYTF
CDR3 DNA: TGTGCCAGCGACAGGGAAAACTATGGCTACACCTTC

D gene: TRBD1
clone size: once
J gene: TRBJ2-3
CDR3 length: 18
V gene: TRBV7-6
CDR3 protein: CASSLPPIRQGSTDTQYF
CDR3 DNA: TGTGCCAGCAGCTTACCACCTATTAGACAGGGAAGCACAGATACGCAGTATTTT

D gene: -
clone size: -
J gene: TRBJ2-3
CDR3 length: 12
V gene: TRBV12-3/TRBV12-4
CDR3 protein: CASSLSTDTQYF
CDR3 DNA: TGTGCCAGCAGCCTTAGCACAGATACGCAGTATTTT

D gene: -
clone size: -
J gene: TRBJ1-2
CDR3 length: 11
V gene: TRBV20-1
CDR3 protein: CSARGGYGYTF
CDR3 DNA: TGCAGTGCTAGAGGAGGGTATGGCTACACCTTC

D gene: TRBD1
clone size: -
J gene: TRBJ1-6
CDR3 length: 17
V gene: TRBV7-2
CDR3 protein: CASSPGTGGRYNSPLHF
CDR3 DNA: TGTGCCAGCAGCCCAGGGACAGGGGGCCGCTATAATTCACCCCTCCACTTT

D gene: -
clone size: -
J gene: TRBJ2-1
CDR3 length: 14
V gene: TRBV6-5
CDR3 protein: CASTLLPAGNEQFF
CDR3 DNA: TGTGCCAGCACATTACTCCCCGCGGGCAATGAGCAGTTCTTC

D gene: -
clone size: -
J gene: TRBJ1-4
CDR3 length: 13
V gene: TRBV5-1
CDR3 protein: CASKSGLNEKLFF
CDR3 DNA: TGCGCCAGCAAATCAGGGCTTAATGAAAAACTGTTTTTT

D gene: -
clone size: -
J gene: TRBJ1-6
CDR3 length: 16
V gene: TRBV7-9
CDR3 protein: CASSYGTPARNSPLHF
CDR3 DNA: TGTGCCAGCAGCTATGGGACACCCGCTCGAAATTCACCCCTCCACTTT

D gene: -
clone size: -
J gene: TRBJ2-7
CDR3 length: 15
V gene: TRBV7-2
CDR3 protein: CASSLGQGTYYEQYF
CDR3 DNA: TGTGCCAGCAGCTTAGGCCAGGGGACCTACTACGAGCAGTACTTC

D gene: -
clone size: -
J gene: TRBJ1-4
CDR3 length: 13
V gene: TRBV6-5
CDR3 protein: CASSTGWGEKLFF
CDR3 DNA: TGTGCCAGCTCTACAGGGTGGGGTGAAAAACTGTTTTTT

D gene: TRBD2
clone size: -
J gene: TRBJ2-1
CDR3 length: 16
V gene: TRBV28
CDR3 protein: CASSLTLAGAYNEQFF
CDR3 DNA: TGTGCCAGCAGTTTAACTCTAGCGGGAGCCTACAATGAGCAGTTCTTC

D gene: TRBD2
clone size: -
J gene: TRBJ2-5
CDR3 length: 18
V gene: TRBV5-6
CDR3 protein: CASSLAPTSGRALETQYF
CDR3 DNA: TGTGCCAGCAGCTTGGCGCCAACTAGCGGGAGGGCCCTGGAGACCCAGTACTTC

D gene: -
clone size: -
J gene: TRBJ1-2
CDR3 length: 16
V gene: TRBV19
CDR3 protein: CASSMVRGHSNYGYTF
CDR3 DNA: TGTGCCAGTAGTATGGTAAGAGGACACTCTAACTATGGCTACACCTTC